The sequence of this T cell receptor (beta chain) was determined in a study of T cell responses to AZD1222 COVID-19 vaccine. This clone was recorded only once. Its cognate antigen is unknown. Overall study results and limits: The CD4 TCRs associated with vaccination extended across spike and predominated at 160-218 and 743-854. Among AZD1222 vaccinees, only six or seven were seropositive at baseline.

V was cut by 2 bases and J by 0 bases, with 10 bases left in between. Germline V gives CDR1 KGHSH, CDR2 LQKENI. The CDR3 covers 15 residues. TCRdb's copy holds only in-frame clones and misses some; the assay was immunoSEQ multiplex PCR. The sample lists 100,000 to 150,000 clones; over 75% were seen once. Specimen: peripheral blood, collected on day 0 of AZD1222 vaccination. The V gene is TRBV18, the J gene TRBJ1-1, with no clear D. This clonotype was obtained from an adult in good health. The CDR3 protein is CASSPEQTMNTEAFF. DNA of the CDR3: TGTGCCAGCTCACCAGAACAGACCATGAACACTGAAGCTTTCTTT.